The 9 T cell receptor beta chains in this list originate from one sample, sequenced in a study of blood T cell repertoires in COVID-19. The assay was immunoSEQ multiplex PCR, and TCRdb's table has in-frame clones only and misses some. The sample comprises some 96,000 clones, 85% to 90% of which are singletons, and 5% rests with the top ten. The sequencing sample was made of peripheral blood. These receptors all stem from a human donor in a cohort sampled during active COVID-19.

The V and J genes are TRBV7-2 and TRBJ1-1; D ambiguous. V was cut by 3 bases and J by 3 bases, with 5 bases left in between. Germline CDR1 and CDR2: SGHTA and FQGNSA. CDR3 length: 12 residues. Here the CDR3 reads CASSFSDTEAFF. CDR3 nucleotide sequence: TGTGCCAGCAGCTTCAGTGACACTGAAGCTTTCTTT.

The gene calls are TRBV6-6 and TRBJ1-4; D may be TRBD1 (5 bases). Germline lookup yields CDR1 MNHNY and CDR2 SVGAGI (reference sequence). This CDR3 spans 15 amino acids. V was clipped by 3 bases and J by 5 bases, with 13 bases between them. CDR3 nucleotide sequence: TGTGCCAGCAGTTATTCCGGGGGGGACAATGAAAAACTGTTTTTT. This sequence encodes CASSYSGGDNEKLFF.

This chain joins TRBV2 and TRBJ2-2; D gene unclear. The V end was cut by 11 bases, the J end by 2 bases, with 18 bases between. Germline loops: CDR1 SNHLY, CDR2 FYNNEI. This CDR3 is 15 amino acids long. The CDR3 is CAAPARPLNTGELFF. DNA of the CDR3: TGTGCCGCACCCGCGCGGCCCTTAAACACCGGGGAGCTGTTTTTT.

The chain carries TRBV5-1 and TRBJ1-2; unclear D gene. The CDR3 runs 13 residues. Deletions cut 0 bases from V and 1 base from J, with 4 bases between. From germline, CDR1 is SGHRS and CDR2 YFSETQ. The CDR3 region has the DNA TGCGCCAGCAGCTTGGTTAGTAACTATGGCTACACCTTC. Protein product: CASSLVSNYGYTF.

The genes are TRBV7-8 and TRBJ2-7, with TRBD2 matching over 11 bases. With 2 bases clipped from V and 5 bases from J, the junction kept 23 bases outside the gene matches. The germline V gene has CDR1 SGHVS and CDR2 FQNEAQ. The CDR3 consists of 21 residues. CDR3 nucleotides: TGTGCCAGCAGCTTACTGAGGGTACCAGTGGGGACTAGCGGTGCTCCCCACGAGCAGTACTTC. Translated, it gives CASSLLRVPVGTSGAPHEQYF.

The rearrangement uses TRBV19 and TRBJ1-2; TRBD1 aligns across 9 bases. V gave up 6 bases and J gave up 3 bases; unmatched junction bases: 5. Looked up from germline, CDR1 is LNHDA and CDR2 is SQIVND (reference sequence). This CDR3 region has 14 residues. The CDR3 DNA reads as TGTGCCAGTAGGATGGACAGGGGAGACTATGGCTACACCTTC. This gives the protein CASRMDRGDYGYTF.

This clone came up once. V and J are TRBV6-5 and TRBJ1-2; TRBD1 matches 8 bases. J lost 8 bases, V lost 2 bases, and 4 bases had no gene match. The germline V gene has CDR1 MNHEY and CDR2 SVGAGI. CDR3 length: 13 residues. The CDR3 spells CASSYAGGGGYTF. The DNA of the CDR3 is TGTGCCAGCAGTTACGCAGGGGGCGGAGGCTACACCTTC.

This clone was detected once. The rearrangement links TRBV24-1 to TRBJ1-1; the D is unclear. The V gene's germline CDR1 is KGHDR and CDR2 SFDVKD. CDR3 length: 15 residues. The ends were cut back, 3 bases at V and 1 base at J, with 11 bases in the middle. For the CDR3, the DNA is TGTGCCACCAGTGATCGCCCCCCGGGGAACACTGAAGCTTTCTTT. Protein sequence: CATSDRPPGNTEAFF.

V gene TRBV28 combines with J gene TRBJ1-2, with D maybe TRBD1 (6 bases). Between the trimmed V and J ends, which lost 3 bases and 14 bases, there was a span of 19 bases. The germline V gene encodes CDR1 MDHEN and CDR2 SYDVKM. The CDR3 is 13 amino acids. The CDR3 bases are TGTGCCAGCAGTTTCGTCAACCGGGACAATTCTACCTTC. Translated: CASSFVNRDNSTF.